This T cell receptor (beta chain) was observed in a study of cytomegalovirus exposure and HLA in healthy donors. In the study overall: The same platform as the approximately 670 first-cohort repertoires was used for the 120 validation repertoires, a later analysis reported.

Trimming took 4 bases from V and 5 from J, leaving 3 bases between them. The CDR3 spans 11 residues. Germline CDR1 and CDR2: MDHEN and SYDVKM. Whole-study findings and limits: In vitro confirmation showed three CMV-associated chains to be CMV antigen specific.

Some clones are missing from TCRdb's copy, which holds only in-frame ones; the method was immunoSEQ multiplex PCR. The table includes fewer than 400,000 clones, roughly 89% detected once. As for this clone: Its antigen remains unknown.

The TCR was taken from a woman younger than 30 in good health and CMV-seronegative. This chain links TRBV28 with TRBJ1-5; D is unresolved. The sequenced material came from PBMCs. The CDR3 DNA reads as TGTGCCAGCAGTTCAGATCAGCCCCAGCATTTT. It yields the protein CASSSDQPQHF.